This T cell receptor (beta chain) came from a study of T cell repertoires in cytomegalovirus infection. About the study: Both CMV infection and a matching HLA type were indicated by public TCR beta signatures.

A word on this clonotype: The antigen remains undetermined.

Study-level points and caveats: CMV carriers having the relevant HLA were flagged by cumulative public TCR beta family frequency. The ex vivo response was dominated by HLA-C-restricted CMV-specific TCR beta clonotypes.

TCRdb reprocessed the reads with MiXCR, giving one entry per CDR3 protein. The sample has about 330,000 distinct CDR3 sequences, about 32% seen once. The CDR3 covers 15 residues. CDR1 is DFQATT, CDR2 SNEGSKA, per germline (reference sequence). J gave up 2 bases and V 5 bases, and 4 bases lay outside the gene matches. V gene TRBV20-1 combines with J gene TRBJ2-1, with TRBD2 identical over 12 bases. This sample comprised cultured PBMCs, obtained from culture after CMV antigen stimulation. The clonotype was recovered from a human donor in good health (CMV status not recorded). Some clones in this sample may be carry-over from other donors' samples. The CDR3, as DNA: TGCAGTGCTCCTGGACTAGCGGGGACCTACAATGAGCAGTTCTTC. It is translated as CSAPGLAGTYNEQFF.